One sample yielded the 10 T cell receptor beta chains listed below, sequenced in a study of blood T cell repertoires in COVID-19. Sequencing was performed with immunoSEQ multiplex PCR; in TCRdb, only in-frame clones are kept and a portion is missing. The sample comprises some 42,000 clones, 60% to 80% of which are singletons, and 25% to 35% rests with the top ten. The sequenced sample consisted of peripheral blood. Receptors originate from a woman aged 70-85 years with acute or convalescent COVID-19.

The V call is TRBV27, the J call TRBJ1-4, with D possibly matching TRBD1 (6 bases). V was shortened by 3 bases and J by 2 bases, with 7 bases between the two germline ends. The CDR3 runs 14 residues. Per germline, CDR1 MNHEY and CDR2 SMNVEV (reference sequence). CDR3 nucleotide sequence: TGTGCCAGCAGTTTCCAGGGGACTAATGAAAAACTGTTTTTT. It encodes CASSFQGTNEKLFF.

The J gene is TRBJ1-5, the V gene TRBV7-2, with D maybe TRBD1 (6 bases). CDR3 size: 16 residues. V was pared by 5 bases and J by 1 base, with 15 bases between. The germline CDR1 and CDR2 sequences are SGHTA and FQGNSA. This CDR3 reads CASSEGGLGSNQPQHF. CDR3 nucleotides: TGTGCCAGCAGCGAAGGGGGATTAGGGAGCAATCAGCCCCAGCATTTT.

The V and J genes are TRBV28 and TRBJ2-1; D might be TRBD2 (6 bases). The CDR3 covers 13 residues. CDR1 and CDR2 from the germline V gene are MDHEN and SYDVKM. Trimming took off 6 bases at V and 7 bases at J, with 13 bases between the two ends. The CDR3 protein is CASSSGTLNEQFF. CDR3 DNA sequence: TGTGCCAGCAGCTCCGGGACTCTAAATGAGCAGTTCTTC.

The chain combines TRBV5-4 with TRBJ2-3, with D possibly matching TRBD1 (5 bases). Germline V gene data show CDR1 as SGHNT and CDR2 as YYREEE (reference sequence). This CDR3 comprises 17 residues. V was cut by 4 bases and J by 1 base, with 19 bases left in between. DNA of the CDR3: TGTGCCAGCAGCCAACGCAGGGCCCCTGGTGGCACAGATACGCAGTATTTT. Protein sequence: CASSQRRAPGGTDTQYF.

Only a few counts were recorded for this clone. The chain has TRBV6-5 and TRBJ1-2, with 10 bases lining up with TRBD1. J was trimmed by 4 bases and V by 6 bases; bases with no gene match: 8. CDR1 MNHEY and CDR2 SVGAGI come from the germline V gene. There are 15 residues in the CDR3. The CDR3 coding sequence is TGTGCCAGCAGGGGGACAGGGGAAACTCGCTATGGCTACACCTTC. As protein: CASRGTGETRYGYTF.

The chain couples TRBV7-3 to TRBJ2-3; 8 bases line up with TRBD2. V lost 2 bases and J lost 1; bases outside the gene matches: 2. This CDR3 has 15 amino acids. Germline CDR1 reads SGHTA; CDR2 reads FQGTGA. CDR3 residues: CASSLGRGGTDTQYF. For the CDR3, the DNA is TGTGCCAGCAGCTTAGGGCGGGGGGGCACAGATACGCAGTATTTT.

The V and J genes are TRBV19 and TRBJ1-5; weak D call: TRBD1 (6 bases). The germline V and J ends were trimmed by 6 bases and 4 bases, with 22 bases remaining between them. The CDR3 spans 17 residues. The germline gives CDR1 LNHDA, CDR2 SQIVND (reference sequence). The CDR3 DNA reads as TGTGCCAGTAGACAAGGCAGGCCGGGACAAATGAATCAGCCCCAGCATTTT. Translating gives CASRQGRPGQMNQPQHF.

The V gene is TRBV5-4, the J gene TRBJ2-5, with TRBD2 identical over 11 bases. Germline CDR1 and CDR2: SGHNT and YYREEE (reference sequence). V dropped 1 base and J dropped 0; count of bases not matched to a gene: 2. The CDR3 has 16 amino acids. CDR3 amino acids: CASSLRLAGNQETQYF. The CDR3 DNA sequence: TGTGCCAGCAGCTTGCGACTAGCGGGGAACCAAGAGACCCAGTACTTC. The entire variable domain, with the rest obtained from reference TRBV5-4 and TRBJ2-5, is as follows: ETGVTQSPTHLIKTRGQQVTLRCSSQSGHNTVSWYQQALGQGPQFIFQYYREEENGRGNFPPRFSGLQFPNYSSELNVNALELDDSALYLCASSLRLAGNQETQYFGPGTRLLVL.

This clone came up once. The rearrangement links TRBV5-1 to TRBJ2-3; 11 bases agree with TRBD2. The V gene's germline CDR1 is SGHRS and CDR2 YFSETQ. The CDR3 loop spans 18 amino acids. The J segment lost 2 bases and the V segment lost 3 bases, leaving 11 bases of the junction unmatched. This CDR3 is CASSSKHSGRAITDTQYF. The CDR3 DNA reads as TGCGCCAGCAGCTCGAAACATAGCGGGAGGGCCATCACAGATACGCAGTATTTT.

This clone was recorded a few times. J is TRBJ1-1 and V is TRBV7-3, with TRBD1 identical over 7 bases. The V gene's germline CDR1 is SGHTA and CDR2 FQGTGA. After removal of 5 bases from V and 5 bases from J, the junction contained 5 bases not matched to a gene. The CDR3 is 13 residues long. This CDR3 is CASSTQGRTEAFF. CDR3 bases: TGTGCCAGCAGCACACAGGGGCGGACTGAAGCTTTCTTT.